This T cell receptor (beta chain) originates from a study of T cell responses to AZD1222 COVID-19 vaccine. Points from the study as a whole: The breadth and depth of Spike-specific TCRs increased once two AZD1222 doses had been given. Clonal diversity may have been underestimated in mostly white British donors.

A remark on this clone: What it binds is not known.

Repertoires were generated with immunoSEQ multiplex PCR, while TCRdb's copy carries only in-frame clones and drops some. The sample carries approximately 150,000 clones, roughly 89% recorded once. CDR1 and CDR2 (germline): LGHDT, YNNKEL (reference sequence). Trimming took off 3 bases at V and 0 bases at J, with 15 bases between the two ends. The CDR3 consists of 17 residues. The rearrangement joins TRBV3-1 (or the pseudogene TRBV3-2) to TRBJ1-3; D unclear. The receptor comes from an adult who received the MenACWY meningococcal vaccine as a control. The sequencing used peripheral blood, collected 28 days after the second dose of the MenACWY control vaccine. CDR3 coding DNA: TGTGCCAGCAGCCACCCCAAAGGATCAAACTCTGGAAACACCATATATTTT. Protein: CASSHPKGSNSGNTIYF.